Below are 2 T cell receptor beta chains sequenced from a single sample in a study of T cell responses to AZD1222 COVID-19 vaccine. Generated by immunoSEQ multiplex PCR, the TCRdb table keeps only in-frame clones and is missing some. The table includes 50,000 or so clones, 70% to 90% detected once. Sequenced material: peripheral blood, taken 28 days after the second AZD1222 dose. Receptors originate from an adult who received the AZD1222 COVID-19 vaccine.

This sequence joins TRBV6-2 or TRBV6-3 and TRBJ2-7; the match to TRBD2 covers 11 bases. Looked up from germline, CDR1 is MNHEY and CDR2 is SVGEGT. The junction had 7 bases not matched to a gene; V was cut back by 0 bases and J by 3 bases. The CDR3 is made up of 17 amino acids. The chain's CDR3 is CASSYSDSGTSGYEQYF. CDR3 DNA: TGTGCCAGCAGTTACTCTGACTCGGGGACTAGCGGCTACGAGCAGTACTTC.

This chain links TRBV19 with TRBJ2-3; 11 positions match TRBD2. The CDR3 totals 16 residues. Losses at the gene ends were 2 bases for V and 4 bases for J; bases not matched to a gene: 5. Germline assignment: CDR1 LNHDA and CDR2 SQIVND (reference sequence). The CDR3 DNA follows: TGTGCCAGTAGTATACTAGCGGGAGGCCCCGCAGATACGCAGTATTTT. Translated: CASSILAGGPADTQYF.